This TCR beta chain comes out of a study of human thymus T cells. The source of the thymus tissue was resections taken during corrective heart surgery. Infants served as donors; they were healthy and Finnish and were having corrective surgery for congenital heart defects. Germline lookup yields CDR1 LNHDA and CDR2 SQIVND (reference sequence). The CDR3 extends over 15 amino acids. Deletions cut 4 bases from V and 2 bases from J, with 15 bases between. Findings and limits, study-wide: In thymic and blood repertoires alike, V and J usage looked biased.

The method was immunoSEQ multiplex PCR; TCRdb's version includes in-frame clones alone and lacks a portion of them. Among tens of thousands of clones listed, roughly 96% were seen once. On this clone itself: What it binds is not known.

The sequence was collected from a girl younger than two with a congenital heart defect but otherwise immunologically healthy. J is TRBJ2-7 and V is TRBV19; the D gene is possibly TRBD1 (5 bases). The sample taken for sequencing was thymus tissue. The CDR3 loop reads CASSTLGHSTYEQYF. In nucleotides, the CDR3 is TGTGCCAGTAGTACCCTAGGACATTCCACCTACGAGCAGTACTTC.